This T cell receptor (beta chain) was profiled in a study of T-cell memory formation after mild COVID-19 (dated by TCRdb to the early 2020s). Turning to the overall study: Most TCR sequence clusters were specific to one of the two donors. The cohort was made up of two young adult volunteers, one female and one male, who were previously healthy. In a couple of donors, T-cell clones that expanded and contracted after mild COVID-19 were tracked by sequencing TCRalpha and TCRbeta repertoires over time.

Ten or more counts support this clonotype. The antigen this receptor binds is unknown. Per-base qualities were not stored, and no clone one base away is much larger. Beyond this particular receptor, the publication reports: SARS-CoV-2 specificity was not confirmed for the second-wave clones peaking on day 37. Some responding clones were detected in pre-infection memory, which suggested that pre-existing cross-reactive memory T cells had joined the SARS-CoV-2 response. Contracting CD4+ clones were located mainly in the CM and EM memory subsets, whereas CD8+ clones were found to be enriched in EMRA. The study included only two mild cases, and larger cohorts that include severe cases with pre-infection samples were judged to be necessary. Clones contracting from day 15 to 85 had balanced CD4/CD8 phenotypes, while a second wave expanding from day 15 to 37 was biased towards CD4+.

PBMCs were isolated by Ficoll-Paque density gradient centrifugation. The V and J ends are trimmed by 3 bases and 2 bases, leaving 6 bases between them. Via the germline V gene, CDR1 is SGHRS and CDR2 YFSETQ. Taken from cysteine to phenylalanine, the CDR3 has 12 residues. Only the CDR3 portion is preserved as DNA: 36 bases, with reading frame beginning at the first base. The run used an Illumina NovaSeq 6000. TCRalpha and TCRbeta cDNA libraries were built by 5'RACE with constant-segment primers, adding sample barcodes and unique molecular identifiers. Trizol reagent was used to extract RNA from every sample. Amplification of the libraries took two PCR steps, and the second step added a second sample barcode plus Illumina TruSeq adapters. Libraries were sequenced on an Illumina NovaSeq with 2 x 150 bp paired-end reads. In the original analysis: With migec v1.2.7, reads were demultiplexed and then collapsed into UMI-guided consensus sequences. With mixcr v2.1.11, UMI consensuses were aligned to TRA and TRB V and J templates and assembled into clonotypes. Expanded or contracted clonotypes were those called significant by both edgeR and NoisET, with noise models trained on biological replicates. For edgeR calls, the cutoffs were a false discovery rate-adjusted p below 0.01 and a log2 fold-change threshold of 1. As an exploratory analysis of dynamics, max-normalized trajectories of the 1000 most abundant clonotypes were examined with PCA combined with hierarchical clustering. The CD4 or CD8 phenotype of responding clones was assigned using the separately sequenced CD4+ and CD8+ repertoires. TCRdb's own reprocessing of the public reads used fastp at Q25 and MiXCR and kept productive beta chains. Rows with one shared CDR3 protein collapse into an entry with the most common genes and DNA. TCRdb's processing, not the authors' own work, is the source of the V and J calls. For this sample the table gives 35,000 to 40,000 distinct CDR3 sequences, of which 6.1% were detected only once. The top ten hold more than 0.7% of the sample.

The chain is assembled from TRBV5-1 and TRBJ2-7, with no reliable assignment of the D segment. The clonotype was recovered from an adult who had mild COVID-19 (a few samples of this study predate the infection). The sample titles of this study are shuffled in the database, so cell type and time point are left out. Sequenced sample: PBMCs or a T cell subset sorted from them (not recorded which). This receptor has the CDR3 CASSSPTYEQYF. Read as DNA, the sequence is TGCGCCAGCAGCTCGCCGACCTACGAGCAGTACTTC.